The clone carrying this T cell receptor beta chain has a handful of counts. Its cognate antigen is unknown. Germline is not matched at one junction end, which may reflect a read error. Library construction for TCR beta used iRepertoire HTBI primers and Arm-PCR of CDR3 regions. TCRdb called the multiplex PCR reads again in MiXCR, with one record for every CDR3 protein. The data show hundreds of thousands of distinct CDR3 sequences, with about 15% seen just once and roughly 18% held by the top ten. The data belong to a study of regulatory T cells in long-lasting Graves disease. Study outcomes and limitations: New patients shared some 970 public clonotypes, fewer than the 2,741 shared by persistent patients. Persistent Graves' patients showed a TCR diversity that was lower than that of newly diagnosed ones.

Time point: newly diagnosed GD, antithyroid drugs for less than 3 months. The TCR library was made from RNA that had been extracted from PBMCs in TRIzol. This sample was shared with a second study, whose subject was T cells in Graves' hyperthyroidism and ophthalmopathy. That paper states: TCR CDR3 underwent first-round RT-PCR with the HTBI primer set.

Material: peripheral blood mononuclear cells (PBMCs), obtained at new diagnosis, from a patient treated with antithyroid drugs. This receptor was obtained from a woman under 40 with Graves disease.

The CDR3 spells CACRTPRGLAGPGTNEQFF. The CDR3 DNA sequence: TGTGCCTGCAGAACCCCTAGGGGACTAGCGGGACCAGGCACCAATGAGCAGTTCTTC. The chain links TRBV12-3 or TRBV12-4 to TRBJ2-1; 13 positions match TRBD2. The CDR3 covers 19 residues.